This T cell receptor beta chain was captured in a study of T cell clonality in common variable immunodeficiency. The repertoire was sequenced with immunoSEQ multiplex PCR; TCRdb's copy has only in-frame clones and lacks some. Singletons are absent from the sample, which has 55,000 or so clones. Donors gave roughly 4.5 to 8.5 ml heparinized peripheral whole blood. V shed 3 bases and J shed 0 bases, with 8 bases lying between them. There are 14 residues in the CDR3. CDR1 MNHNS and CDR2 SASEGT come from the germline V gene. Study-wide points: Repertoire-complication correlations in CVID were limited by patient heterogeneity. TCRbeta clonality was increased in CVID versus healthy controls.

This clone was seen ten or more times. Its antigen is undetermined. Sequencing ends 3 residues short of the CDR3 end; the germline J gene provides the rest. The chain links TRBV6-1 to TRBJ1-1; no clear D gene. The receptor was derived from a person aged 18-70 years in good health. The sample was peripheral blood mononuclear cells. The CDR3 sequence is CASSETRMNTEAFF. CDR3 DNA, as far as it was read: TGTGCCAGCAGTGAGACAAGAATGAACACTGAA.